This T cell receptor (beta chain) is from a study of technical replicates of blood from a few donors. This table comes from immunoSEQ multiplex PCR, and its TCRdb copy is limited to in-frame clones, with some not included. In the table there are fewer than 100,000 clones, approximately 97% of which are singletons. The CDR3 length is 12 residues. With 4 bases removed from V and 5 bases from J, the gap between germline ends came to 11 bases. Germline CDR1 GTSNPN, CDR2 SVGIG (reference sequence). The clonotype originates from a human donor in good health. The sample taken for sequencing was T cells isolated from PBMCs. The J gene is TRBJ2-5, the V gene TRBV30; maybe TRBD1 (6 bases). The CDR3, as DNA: TGTGCCTGGAACAGGGCAGGTGAGACCCAGTACTTC. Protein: CAWNRAGETQYF. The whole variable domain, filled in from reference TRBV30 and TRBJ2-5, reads SQTIHQWPATLVQPVGSPLSLECTVEGTSNPNLYWYRQAAGRGLQLLFYSVGIGQISSEVPQNLSASRPQDRQFILSSKKLLLSDSGFYLCAWNRAGETQYFGPGTRLLVL.